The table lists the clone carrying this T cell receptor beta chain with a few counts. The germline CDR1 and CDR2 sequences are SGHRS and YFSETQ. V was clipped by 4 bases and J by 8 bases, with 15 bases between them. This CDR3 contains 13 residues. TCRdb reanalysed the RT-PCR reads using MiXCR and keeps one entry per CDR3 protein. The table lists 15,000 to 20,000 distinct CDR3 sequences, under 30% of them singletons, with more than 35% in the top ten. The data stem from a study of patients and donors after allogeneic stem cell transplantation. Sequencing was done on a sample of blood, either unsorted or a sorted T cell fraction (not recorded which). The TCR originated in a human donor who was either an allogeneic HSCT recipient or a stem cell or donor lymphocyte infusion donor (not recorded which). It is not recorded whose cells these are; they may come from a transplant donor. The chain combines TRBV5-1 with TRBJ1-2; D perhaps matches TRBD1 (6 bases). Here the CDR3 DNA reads TGCGCCAGCAGCCTGGCGGGGGCGAGCGGCTACACCTTC. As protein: CASSLAGASGYTF.